This TCR beta chain was sequenced in a study of shared clonotypes between healthy human individuals. Study conclusions and caveats: Sequencing depth was expected to affect clonotype sharing among donors.

The CDR3 runs 14 residues. J gave up 12 bases and V 6 bases, and 12 bases lay outside the gene matches. CDR1 is MDHEN and CDR2 is SYDVKM in the germline V gene. In replicate PCRs of unsorted PBMC, approximately 280 ng DNA, about 31,000 T cell genomes, was used. Method: immunoSEQ multiplex PCR; TCRdb's copy keeps in-frame clones and lacks some. The sample has some 490,000 clones, about 72% seen once. This clone has more than one count but fewer than ten. The antigen is not known. The TCR sequence derives from a woman aged 40-49 years in good health. Some clones in this sample may be carry-over from other donors' samples. What was sequenced was PBMCs. The V and J genes are TRBV28 and TRBJ1-4, with TRBD1 matching 8 bases. The CDR3 DNA sequence: TGTGCCAGCAGAAAGACCCAGAGCAGGGGGCAACTGTTTTTT. Protein product: CASRKTQSRGQLFF.